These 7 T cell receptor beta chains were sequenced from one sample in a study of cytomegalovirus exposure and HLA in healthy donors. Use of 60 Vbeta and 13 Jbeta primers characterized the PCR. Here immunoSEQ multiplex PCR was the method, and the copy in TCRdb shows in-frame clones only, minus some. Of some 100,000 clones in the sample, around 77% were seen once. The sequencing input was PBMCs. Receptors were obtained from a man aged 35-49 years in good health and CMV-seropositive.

The CDR3 here is CASKGDTQETQYF. The CDR3 DNA reads TGTGCCAGCAAAGGGGATACCCAAGAGACCCAGTACTTC. The V call is TRBV7-9, the J call TRBJ2-5; D may be TRBD1 (5 bases). V dropped 7 bases and J dropped 1 base, with 10 bases sitting between them. Germline CDR1 reads SEHNR; CDR2 reads FQNEAQ (reference sequence). This CDR3 spans 13 amino acids.

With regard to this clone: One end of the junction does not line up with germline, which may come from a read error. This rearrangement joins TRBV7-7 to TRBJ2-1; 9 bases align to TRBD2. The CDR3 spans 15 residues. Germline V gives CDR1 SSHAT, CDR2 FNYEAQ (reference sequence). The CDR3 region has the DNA TGTGCTAGCAGCAAAGGACTAGCGAGTGACAATGAGCAGTTCTTC. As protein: CASSKGLASDNEQFF.

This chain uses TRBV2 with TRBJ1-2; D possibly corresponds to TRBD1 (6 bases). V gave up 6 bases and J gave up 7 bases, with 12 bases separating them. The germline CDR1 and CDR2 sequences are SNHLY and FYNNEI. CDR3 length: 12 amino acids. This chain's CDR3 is CASRVGAGGYTF. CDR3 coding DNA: TGTGCCAGCAGGGTGGGGGCAGGTGGCTACACCTTC.

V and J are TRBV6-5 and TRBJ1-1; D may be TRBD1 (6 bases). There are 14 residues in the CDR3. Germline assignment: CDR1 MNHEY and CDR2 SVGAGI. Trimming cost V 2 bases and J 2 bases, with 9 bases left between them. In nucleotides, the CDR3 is TGTGCCAGCAGTTACGGACAGACCAACACTGAAGCTTTCTTT. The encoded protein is CASSYGQTNTEAFF.

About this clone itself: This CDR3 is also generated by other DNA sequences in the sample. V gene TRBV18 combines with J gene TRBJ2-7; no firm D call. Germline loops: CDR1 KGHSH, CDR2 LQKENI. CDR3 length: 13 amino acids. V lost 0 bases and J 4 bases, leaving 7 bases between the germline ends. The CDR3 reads CASSPPPGYEQYF. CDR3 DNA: TGTGCCAGCTCACCACCCCCCGGGTACGAGCAGTACTTC.

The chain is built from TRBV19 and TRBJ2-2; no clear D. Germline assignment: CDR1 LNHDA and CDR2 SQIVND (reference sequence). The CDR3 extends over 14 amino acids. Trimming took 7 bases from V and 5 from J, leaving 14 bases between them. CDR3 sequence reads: CASNLNRHTGELFF. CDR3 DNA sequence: TGTGCCAGTAACCTTAACAGACATACCGGGGAGCTGTTTTTT.

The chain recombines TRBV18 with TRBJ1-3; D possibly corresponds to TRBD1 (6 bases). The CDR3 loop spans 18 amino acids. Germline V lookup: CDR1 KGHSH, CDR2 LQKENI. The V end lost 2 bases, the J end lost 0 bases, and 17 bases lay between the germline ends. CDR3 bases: TGTGCCAGCTCACCAACGAGAACAGGGACCTCCTCTGGAAACACCATATATTTT. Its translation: CASSPTRTGTSSGNTIYF.